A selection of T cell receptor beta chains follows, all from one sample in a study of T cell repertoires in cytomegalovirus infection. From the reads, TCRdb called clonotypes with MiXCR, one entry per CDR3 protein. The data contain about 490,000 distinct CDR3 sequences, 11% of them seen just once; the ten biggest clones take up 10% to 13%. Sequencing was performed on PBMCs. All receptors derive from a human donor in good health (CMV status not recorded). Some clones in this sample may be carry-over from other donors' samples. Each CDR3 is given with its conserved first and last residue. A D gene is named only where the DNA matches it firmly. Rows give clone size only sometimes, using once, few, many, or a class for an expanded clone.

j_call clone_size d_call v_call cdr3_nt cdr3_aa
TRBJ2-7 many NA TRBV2 TGTGCCAGCAGTGAAGCCGCCCTAACGACAGGCTACGAGCAGTACTTC CASSEAALTTGYEQYF
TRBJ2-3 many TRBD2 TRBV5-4 TGTGCCAGCAGCCTGAGTGCGGGAGCCGGCACAGATACGCAGTATTTT CASSLSAGAGTDTQYF
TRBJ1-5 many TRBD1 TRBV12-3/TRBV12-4 TGTGCCAGCAGCAGACAGGGAGCTAATCAGCCCCAGCATTTT CASSRQGANQPQHF
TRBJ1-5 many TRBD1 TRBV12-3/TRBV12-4 TGTGCCAGCAGTTTAGTGGGGACAGGGGGCCGATATAGCAATCAGCCCCAGCATTTT CASSLVGTGGRYSNQPQHF
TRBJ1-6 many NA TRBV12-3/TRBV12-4 TGTGCCAGCAGTTCGGACGGGTTGGCCCTCCACTTT CASSSDGLALHF
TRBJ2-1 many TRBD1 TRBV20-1 TGCAGTATAGGGAAAGTGGACAGGGGCTACAATGAGCAGTTCTTC CSIGKVDRGYNEQFF
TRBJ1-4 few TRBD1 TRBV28 TGTGCCAGCAGTAGCAACAGGGGTAATGAAAAACTGTTTTTT CASSSNRGNEKLFF
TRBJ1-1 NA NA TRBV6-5 TGTGCCAGCTTCAACCGGAGGGGGACCAACACTGAAGCTTTCTTT CASFNRRGTNTEAFF
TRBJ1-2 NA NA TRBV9 TGTGCCAGCAGCGTGAAAGGCTACACCTTC CASSVKGYTF
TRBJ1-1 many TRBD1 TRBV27 TGTGCCAGCCACTACAGGGGTTTTAACACTGAAGCTTTCTTT CASHYRGFNTEAFF
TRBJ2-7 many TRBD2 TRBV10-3 TGTGCCATCAGTGACTCGGGGGGGCAGGGGGAGCAGTACTTC CAISDSGGQGEQYF
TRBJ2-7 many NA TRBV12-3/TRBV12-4 TGTGCCAGCAGTTTTTCCTGGGGCAGAGAACGCGAGCAGTACTTC CASSFSWGREREQYF
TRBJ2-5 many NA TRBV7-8 TGTGCCAGCAACCCTAAAGGGGGGACCCAAAAAGAGACCCAGTACTTC CASNPKGGTQKETQYF
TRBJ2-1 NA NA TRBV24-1 TGTGCCACCAGTGACCCTACTAGAACTGAGCAGTTCTTC CATSDPTRTEQFF
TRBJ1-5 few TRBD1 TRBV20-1 TGCAGTGCAGGACAGGGTCTAGAGCCCCAGCATTTT CSAGQGLEPQHF
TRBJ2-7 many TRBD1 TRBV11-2 TGTGCCAGCAGCATCCAGACAGGGGGCGCGTACGAGCAGTACTTC CASSIQTGGAYEQYF
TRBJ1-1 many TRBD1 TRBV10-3 TGTGCCACAAGGACAGGGGATGACACTGAAGCTTTCTTT CATRTGDDTEAFF